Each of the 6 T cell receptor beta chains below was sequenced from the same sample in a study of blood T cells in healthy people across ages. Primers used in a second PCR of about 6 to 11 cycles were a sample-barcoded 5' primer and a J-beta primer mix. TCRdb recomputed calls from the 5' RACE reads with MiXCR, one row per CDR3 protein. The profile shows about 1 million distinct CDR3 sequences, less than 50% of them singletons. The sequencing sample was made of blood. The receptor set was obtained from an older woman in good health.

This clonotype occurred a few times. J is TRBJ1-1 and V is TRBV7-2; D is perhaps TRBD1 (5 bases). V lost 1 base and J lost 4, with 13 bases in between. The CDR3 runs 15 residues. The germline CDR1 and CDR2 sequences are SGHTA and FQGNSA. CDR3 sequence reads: CASSLVPEGSTEAFF. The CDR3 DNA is TGTGCCAGCAGCTTAGTACCTGAGGGGAGCACTGAAGCTTTCTTT.

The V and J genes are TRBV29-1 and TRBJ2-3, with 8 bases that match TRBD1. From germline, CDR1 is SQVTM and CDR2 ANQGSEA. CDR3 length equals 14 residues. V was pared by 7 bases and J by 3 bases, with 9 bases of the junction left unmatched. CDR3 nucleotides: TGCAGCGCCGCCCAGGGGGCGGTAACAGATACGCAGTATTTT. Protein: CSAAQGAVTDTQYF.

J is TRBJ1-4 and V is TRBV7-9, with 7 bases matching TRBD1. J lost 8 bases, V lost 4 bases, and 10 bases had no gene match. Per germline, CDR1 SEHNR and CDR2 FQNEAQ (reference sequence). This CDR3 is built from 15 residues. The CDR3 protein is CASSWQGGVTEKLFF. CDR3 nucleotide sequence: TGTGCCAGCAGCTGGCAGGGGGGCGTAACCGAAAAACTGTTTTTT.

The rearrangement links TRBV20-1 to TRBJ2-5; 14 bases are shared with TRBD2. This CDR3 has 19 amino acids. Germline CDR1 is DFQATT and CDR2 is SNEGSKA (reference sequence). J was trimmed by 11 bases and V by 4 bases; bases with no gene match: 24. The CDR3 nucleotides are TGCAGTGCTACAAGTCTCGGAGGACTAGCGGGAGGCTCCTACAATGAGCAGTACTTC. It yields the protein CSATSLGGLAGGSYNEQYF.

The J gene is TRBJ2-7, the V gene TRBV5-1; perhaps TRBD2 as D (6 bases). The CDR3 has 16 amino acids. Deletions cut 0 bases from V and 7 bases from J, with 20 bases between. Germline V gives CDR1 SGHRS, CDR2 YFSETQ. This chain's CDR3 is CASSLGVLARGYEQYF. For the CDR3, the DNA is TGCGCCAGCAGCTTGGGAGTGCTAGCGAGAGGCTATGAGCAGTACTTC.

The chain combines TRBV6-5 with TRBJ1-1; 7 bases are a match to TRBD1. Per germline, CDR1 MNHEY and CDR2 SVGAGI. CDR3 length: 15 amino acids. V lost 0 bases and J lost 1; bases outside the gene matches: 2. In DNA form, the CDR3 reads TGTGCCAGCAGTTACTCGACAGGGAGGAACACTGAAGCTTTCTTT. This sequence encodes CASSYSTGRNTEAFF.